This T cell receptor (beta chain) is from a study of CD8+ T cells in alopecia areata. Background on the study: Those patients who were treated received oral tofacitinib, which was given at 5 to 10 mg twice daily for moderate-to-severe alopecia areata.

Trimming pared 0 bases from V and 2 bases from J, leaving 8 bases between. The CDR3 length is 14 residues. Germline CDR1 and CDR2: SGHDT and YYEEEE. Treatment in this sample: oral pan-JAK inhibitor, 5-10 mg twice daily. In each case, RNA was isolated and then reverse transcribed into cDNA as the sequencing template. The repertoire was sequenced with immunoSEQ multiplex PCR; TCRdb's copy has only in-frame clones and lacks some. The repertoire has over 150,000 clones, 58% of them found once; the top ten carry 5.5%. The origin of this receptor is a human donor with alopecia areata. The sample consisted of CD4+ T cells sorted from blood, taken at week 24, from a patient treated with tofacitinib. The chain carries TRBV5-6 and TRBJ2-5, with D uncertain. CDR3 protein: CASSLVAVQETQYF. The CDR3 DNA sequence: TGTGCCAGCAGCTTGGTGGCGGTACAAGAGACCCAGTACTTC. The variable domain in full, with the rest retrieved from reference TRBV5-6 and TRBJ2-5, is DAGVTQSPTHLIKTRGQQVTLRCSPKSGHDTVSWYQQALGQGPQFIFQYYEEEERQRGNFPDRFSGHQFPNYSSELNVNALLLGDSALYLCASSLVAVQETQYFGPGTRLLVL.